Below, 23 T cell receptor beta chains from the same sample are listed, as sequenced in a study of blood T cell repertoires in COVID-19 (dated by TCRdb to 2019 to 2021). Library generation was performed with the immunoSEQ multiplex PCR assay. TCRdb stores this immuneACCESS table with in-frame sequences only. Part of the clones is absent; in the studies checked, under half of the shortfall reflects unresolved V genes, and no reason is known for the rest. The sample data list some 200,000 clones, and about 80% of these were observed just once. The ten top clones hold about 7.8% of the sample. Sequencing was carried out using peripheral blood. These receptors all stem from a woman older than 75 with COVID-19, enrolled during active disease.

V is TRBV18 and J is TRBJ2-7; TRBD2 agrees at 8 bases. This CDR3 spans 17 amino acids. The J segment lost 3 bases and the V segment lost 1 base, leaving 11 bases of the junction unmatched. The germline CDR1 and CDR2 sequences are KGHSH and LQKENI. The CDR3 bases are TGTGCCAGCTCACCACGAGAATCCGGGAGGGCCCTCTACGAGCAGTACTTC. Its translation: CASSPRESGRALYEQYF.

Concerning this clone: The same CDR3 can be traced to other DNA sequences in this sample. V gene TRBV5-1 combines with J gene TRBJ2-7; D is perhaps TRBD1 (5 bases). The CDR3 spans 12 residues. V was pared by 1 base and J by 3 bases, with 5 bases between. Germline assignment: CDR1 SGHRS and CDR2 YFSETQ. The CDR3 sequence is CASSLQGYEQYF. For the CDR3, the DNA is TGCGCCAGCAGCTTGCAGGGCTACGAGCAGTACTTC.

The chain uses TRBV25-1 and TRBJ1-2; weak D call: TRBD1 (5 bases). There are 17 residues in the CDR3. Trimming removed 5 bases from V and 1 base from J, with 20 bases in between. CDR1 is MGHDK and CDR2 is SYGVNS in the germline V gene. This CDR3 is CASSLAGAGGDNYGYTF. CDR3 DNA: TGTGCCAGCAGTCTCGCAGGAGCCGGGGGTGATAACTATGGCTACACCTTC.

The chain is built from TRBV5-1 and TRBJ1-1; 9 bases are a match to TRBD1. Germline assignment: CDR1 SGHRS and CDR2 YFSETQ. The length of the CDR3 is 16 residues. The V segment lost 4 bases and the J segment 3 bases; nucleotides outside the gene matches: 10. As DNA, the CDR3 is TGCGCCAGCAGCCCTTCGACAGGGGGGCTTGACACTGAAGCTTTCTTT. Amino acid sequence: CASSPSTGGLDTEAFF.

As for this clone: The sample holds other DNA sequences that translate to the same CDR3. The genes are TRBV7-6 and TRBJ2-3; 7 bases map to TRBD1. Germline assignment: CDR1 SGHVS and CDR2 FNYEAQ. CDR3 length: 16 residues. The J segment lost 0 bases and the V segment lost 1 base, leaving 4 bases of the junction unmatched. The chain's CDR3 is CASSLGGGVSTDTQYF. The DNA of the CDR3 is TGTGCCAGCAGCTTAGGAGGGGGCGTAAGCACAGATACGCAGTATTTT.

The rearrangement joins TRBV29-1 to TRBJ2-1, with D perhaps TRBD2 (5 bases). The length of the CDR3 is 13 residues. Germline CDR1 and CDR2: SQVTM and ANQGSEA. The germline V and J ends were trimmed by 5 bases and 5 bases, with 13 bases remaining between them. CDR3 nucleotides: TGCAGCGTTTCTAGGACTCCGGACAATGAGCAGTTCTTC. Amino acids: CSVSRTPDNEQFF.

The V and J genes are TRBV4-1 and TRBJ2-7; D is possibly TRBD2 (6 bases). Trimming took off 4 bases at V and 6 bases at J, with 25 bases between the two ends. This CDR3 region has 17 residues. Germline V gene data show CDR1 as MGHRA and CDR2 as YSYEKL. As DNA, the CDR3 is TGCGCCAGCAGCCCTAGGACATTGCGACGTCTGGGGGGCGAGCAGTACTTC. Translation gives CASSPRTLRRLGGEQYF.

The chain links TRBV18 to TRBJ2-3, with a possible D match to TRBD1 (8 bases). V dropped 6 bases and J dropped 2 bases, with 18 bases sitting between them. CDR1 and CDR2 from the germline V gene are KGHSH and LQKENI. This CDR3 region has 16 residues. CDR3: CASSPTTGGDTDTQYF. The CDR3 bases are TGTGCCAGCTCGCCTACAACAGGGGGGGACACAGATACGCAGTATTTT.

The J gene is TRBJ1-6, the V gene TRBV9; 8 positions match TRBD1. Germline V CDR1 and CDR2: SGDLS, YYNGEE. The ends lost 4 bases at V and 7 bases at J; junction bases unmatched: 7. CDR3 length: 15 amino acids. CDR3 DNA: TGTGCCAGCAGCCCCCGACAGGGGACAAATTCACCCCTCCACTTT. Protein sequence: CASSPRQGTNSPLHF. The entire variable domain, with the rest obtained from reference TRBV9 and TRBJ1-6, is as follows: DSGVTQTPKHLITATGQRVTLRCSPRSGDLSVYWYQQSLDQGLQFLIQYYNGEERAKGNILERFSAQQFPDLHSELNLSSLELGDSALYFCASSPRQGTNSPLHFGNGTRLTVT.

The V call is TRBV28, the J call TRBJ2-5; D is possibly TRBD1 (5 bases). Trimming removed 1 base from V and 1 base from J, with 7 bases in between. The CDR3 runs to 14 residues. Germline CDR1 reads MDHEN; CDR2 reads SYDVKM. CDR3 sequence (DNA): TGTGCCAGCAGTTTATTTACAGGCCAAGAGACCCAGTACTTC. Translating it yields CASSLFTGQETQYF. Complete variable domain (other parts from reference TRBV28 and TRBJ2-5): DVKVTQSSRYLVKRTGEKVFLECVQDMDHENMFWYRQDPGLGLRLIYFSYDVKMKEKGDIPEGYSVSREKKERFSLILESASTNQTSMYLCASSLFTGQETQYFGPGTRLLVL.

The chain employs TRBV10-3 and TRBJ1-1; D possibly corresponds to TRBD1 (6 bases). Germline values: CDR1 ENHRY, CDR2 SYGVKD. The CDR3 runs 13 residues. V lost 5 bases to trimming and J lost 6 bases, with 13 bases between them. The CDR3 coding sequence is TGTGCCATCAGTATCAGGGGAGACGCTGAAGCTTTCTTT. It translates to CAISIRGDAEAFF.

The chain has TRBV5-1 and TRBJ2-3; D perhaps matches TRBD1 (5 bases). Germline lookup yields CDR1 SGHRS and CDR2 YFSETQ. The CDR3 runs 14 residues. Trimming removed 0 bases from V and 1 base from J, with 6 bases in between. The CDR3 reads CASSLGRGTDTQYF. The CDR3 nucleotides are TGCGCCAGCAGCTTGGGCAGGGGCACAGATACGCAGTATTTT.

This chain joins TRBV11-2 and TRBJ2-2, with TRBD1 matching 7 bases. V lost 1 base to trimming and J lost 1 base; unmatched junction nucleotides: 0. This CDR3 is built from 15 residues. Germline V CDR1 and CDR2: SGHAT, FQNNGV. The CDR3 DNA sequence: TGTGCCAGCAGCTTAGGACAGGGGAACACCGGGGAGCTGTTTTTT. It codes for CASSLGQGNTGELFF.

The chain recombines TRBV6-6 with TRBJ1-4, with D possibly TRBD1 on 5 matching bases. This CDR3 is 16 amino acids long. Germline V gene data show CDR1 as MNHNY and CDR2 as SVGAGI (reference sequence). V lost 0 bases, J lost 5 bases, and 13 bases lay in between. Here the CDR3 reads CASSYSRGGSNEKLFF. CDR3 sequence (DNA): TGTGCCAGCAGTTACTCCCGCGGGGGATCAAATGAAAAACTGTTTTTT.

This chain links TRBV7-6 with TRBJ2-1; 10 nucleotides match TRBD2. The CDR3 contains 16 residues. Germline V CDR1 and CDR2: SGHVS, FNYEAQ. V shed 1 base and J 8 bases; nucleotides not matched to a gene: 8. The CDR3 reads CASSLGTSGVTDEQFF. CDR3 nucleotides: TGTGCCAGCAGCTTAGGGACTAGCGGAGTTACGGATGAGCAGTTCTTC. Together with reference TRBV7-6 and TRBJ2-1, the CDR3 gives the full variable domain: GAGVSQSPRYKVTKRGQDVALRCDPISGHVSLYWYRQALGQGPEFLTYFNYEAQQDKSGLPNDRFSAERPEGSISTLTIQRTEQRDSAMYRCASSLGTSGVTDEQFFGPGTRLTVL.

This chain uses TRBV19 with TRBJ1-5; D gene ambiguous. The CDR3 consists of 11 residues. Germline CDR1 LNHDA, CDR2 SQIVND (reference sequence). Deletions cut 5 bases from V and 6 bases from J, with 5 bases between. CDR3 protein: CASSAGQPQHF. CDR3 sequence (DNA): TGTGCCAGTAGTGCCGGTCAGCCCCAGCATTTT.

The chain combines TRBV12-3 or TRBV12-4 with TRBJ1-1; no clear D. This CDR3 comprises 13 residues. V was clipped by 0 bases and J by 0 bases, with 2 bases between them. The CDR3 spells CASSLAVNTEAFF. The CDR3 DNA reads as TGTGCCAGCAGTTTAGCCGTGAACACTGAAGCTTTCTTT.

CDR3: CASTSAGGGFLNTEAFF. CDR3 bases: TGTGCCAGTACCTCAGCGGGGGGAGGGTTCCTGAACACTGAAGCTTTCTTT. The V call is TRBV19, the J call TRBJ1-1; a weak D match, TRBD1 (5 bases). The CDR3 has 17 amino acids. The V gene lost 7 bases and the J gene lost 0 bases, with 21 bases spanning the gap. Germline V gives CDR1 LNHDA, CDR2 SQIVND (reference sequence).

The genes are TRBV6-5 and TRBJ1-2; 7 bases fit TRBD1. V dropped 8 bases and J dropped 6; count of bases not matched to a gene: 6. Germline V lookup: CDR1 MNHEY, CDR2 SVGAGI. The length of the CDR3 is 12 residues. CDR3 protein: CASRGGVDGYTF. Written as DNA, the CDR3 is TGTGCCAGCCGAGGGGGCGTTGATGGCTACACCTTC.

V is TRBV15 and J is TRBJ2-5; 7 positions match TRBD1. The trim removed 0 bases at V and 1 base at J, leaving 2 bases unmatched. The CDR3 has 15 residues. In germline, CDR1 is LNHNV, CDR2 YYDKDF (reference sequence). CDR3 coding DNA: TGTGCCACCAGCAGAGATAGGGACAGCCAAGAGACCCAGTACTTC. This translates into CATSRDRDSQETQYF.

V is TRBV9 and J is TRBJ2-7, with 12 positions matching TRBD2. The germline gives CDR1 SGDLS, CDR2 YYNGEE. This CDR3 comprises 15 residues. V lost 4 bases and J lost 0; bases outside the gene matches: 2. The CDR3 protein is CASSPSGRASYEQYF. CDR3 nucleotide sequence: TGTGCCAGCAGCCCTAGCGGGAGGGCCTCCTACGAGCAGTACTTC.

V and J are TRBV7-9 and TRBJ1-1; 7 bases fit TRBD1. Germline-derived CDR1 and CDR2 are SEHNR and FQNEAQ (reference sequence). The CDR3 loop spans 12 amino acids. J was trimmed by 0 bases and V by 11 bases; bases with no gene match: 3. The chain's CDR3 is CAGQDLNTEAFF. The CDR3 DNA is TGTGCCGGACAGGATTTGAACACTGAAGCTTTCTTT. Full variable domain (outside the CDR3, taken from reference TRBV7-9 and TRBJ1-1): DTGVSQNPRHKITKRGQNVTFRCDPISEHNRLYWYRQTLGQGPEFLTYFQNEAQLEKSRLLSDRFSAERPKGSFSTLEIQRTEQGDSAMYLCAGQDLNTEAFFGQGTRLTVV.

The chain recombines TRBV4-1 with TRBJ1-5; 7 nucleotides match TRBD1. CDR1 is MGHRA and CDR2 is YSYEKL in the germline V gene. With 4 bases clipped from V and 4 bases from J, the junction kept 7 bases outside the gene matches. The length of the CDR3 is 15 residues. CDR3 coding DNA: TGCGCCAGCAGCCCCGGGACAGTGGGAAATCAGCCCCAGCATTTT. Translated, it gives CASSPGTVGNQPQHF.